This T cell receptor (beta chain) is drawn from a study of blood T cell repertoires in COVID-19. Whole-study context: COVID-19 samples from acute and convalescent phases originated in the United States, Italy and Spain. PBMCs, B-cell-depleted T cells, or T cells were the source of the cDNA or gDNA that made up the material.

Original analysis: Estimation of nucleated cell counts relied on the amplification of reference gene primers. Here immunoSEQ multiplex PCR was the method, and the copy in TCRdb shows in-frame clones only, minus some. V and J calls and clone size are given by that table; D and trimming were obtained from the DNA. The sample contains around 69,000 clones, 84% of which appear only once. Germline CDR1 and CDR2: SEHNR and FQNEAQ (reference sequence). The CDR3 extends over 14 amino acids. Trimming shortened V by 5 bases and J by 6 bases, and 16 bases separated the two germline ends. What was sequenced was peripheral blood. The TCR comes from a man between 50 and 59 years old with active COVID-19. This chain connects TRBV7-9 to TRBJ1-1; D remains unclear. The CDR3, as DNA: TGTGCCAGCAGCCCCGAGATCAGGCGCGCTGAAGCTTTCTTT. Its protein product is CASSPEIRRAEAFF.